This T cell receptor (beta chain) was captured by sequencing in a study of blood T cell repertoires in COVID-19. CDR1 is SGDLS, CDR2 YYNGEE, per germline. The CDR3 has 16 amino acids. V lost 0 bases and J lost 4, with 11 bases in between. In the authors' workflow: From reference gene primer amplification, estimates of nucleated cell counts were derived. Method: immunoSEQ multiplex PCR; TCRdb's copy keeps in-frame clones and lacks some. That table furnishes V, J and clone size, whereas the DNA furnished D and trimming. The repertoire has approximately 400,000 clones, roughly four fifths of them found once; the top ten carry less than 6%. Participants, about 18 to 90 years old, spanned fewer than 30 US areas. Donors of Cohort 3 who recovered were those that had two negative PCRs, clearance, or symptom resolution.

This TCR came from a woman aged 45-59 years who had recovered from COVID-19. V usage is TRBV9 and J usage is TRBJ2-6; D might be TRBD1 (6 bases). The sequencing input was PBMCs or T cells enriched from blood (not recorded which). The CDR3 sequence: CASSVEWGLGANVLTF. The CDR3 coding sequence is TGTGCCAGCAGCGTAGAGTGGGGGCTGGGGGCCAACGTCCTGACTTTC.